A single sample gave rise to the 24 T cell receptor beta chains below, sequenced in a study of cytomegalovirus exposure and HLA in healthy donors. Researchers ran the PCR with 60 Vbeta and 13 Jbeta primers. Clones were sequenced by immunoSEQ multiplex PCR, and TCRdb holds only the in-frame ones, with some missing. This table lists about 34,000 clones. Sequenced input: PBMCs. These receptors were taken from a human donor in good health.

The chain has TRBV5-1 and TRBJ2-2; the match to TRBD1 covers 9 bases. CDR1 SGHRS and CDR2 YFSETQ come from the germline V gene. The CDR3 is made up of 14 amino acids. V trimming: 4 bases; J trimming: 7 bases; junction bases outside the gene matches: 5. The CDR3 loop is CASSPQGAGGELFF. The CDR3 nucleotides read TGCGCCAGCAGCCCACAGGGGGCAGGCGGGGAGCTGTTTTTT.

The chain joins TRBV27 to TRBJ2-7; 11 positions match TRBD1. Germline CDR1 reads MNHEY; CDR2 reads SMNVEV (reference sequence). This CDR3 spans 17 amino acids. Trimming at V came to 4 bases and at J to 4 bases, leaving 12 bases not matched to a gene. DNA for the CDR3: TGTGCCAGCAGTTCGCTAGGGACAGGGGGGCTAACTTACGAGCAGTACTTC. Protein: CASSSLGTGGLTYEQYF.

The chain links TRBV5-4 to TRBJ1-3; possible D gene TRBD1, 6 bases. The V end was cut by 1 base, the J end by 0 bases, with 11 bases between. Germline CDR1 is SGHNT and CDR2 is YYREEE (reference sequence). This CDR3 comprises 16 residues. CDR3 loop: CASSLTGLGSGNTIYF. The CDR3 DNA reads TGTGCCAGCAGCTTGACAGGGTTGGGCTCTGGAAACACCATATATTTT.

CDR3 coding DNA: TGTGCCAGCAGTTTTGAAGGGGCAACCCTCCACTTT. Residues: CASSFEGATLHF. V usage is TRBV27 and J usage is TRBJ1-6; D may be TRBD1 (5 bases). Trimming pared 3 bases from V and 14 bases from J, leaving 11 bases between. Germline V gene sequence: CDR1 MNHEY, CDR2 SMNVEV (reference sequence). The CDR3 sequence is 12 residues long.

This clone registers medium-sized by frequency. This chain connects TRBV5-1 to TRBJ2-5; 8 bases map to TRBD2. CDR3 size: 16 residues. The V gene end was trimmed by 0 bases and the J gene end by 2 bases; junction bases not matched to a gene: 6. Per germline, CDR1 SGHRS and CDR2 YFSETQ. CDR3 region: CASSLGASGFQETQYF. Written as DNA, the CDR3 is TGCGCCAGCAGCTTGGGGGCTAGCGGGTTTCAAGAGACCCAGTACTTC.

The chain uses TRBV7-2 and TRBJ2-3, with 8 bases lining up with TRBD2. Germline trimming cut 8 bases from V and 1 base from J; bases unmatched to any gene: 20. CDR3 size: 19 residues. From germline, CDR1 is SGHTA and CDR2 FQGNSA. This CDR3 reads CASPPAERGPPVGTDTQYF. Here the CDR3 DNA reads TGTGCCAGCCCCCCTGCCGAGCGGGGGCCCCCGGTGGGCACAGATACGCAGTATTTT.

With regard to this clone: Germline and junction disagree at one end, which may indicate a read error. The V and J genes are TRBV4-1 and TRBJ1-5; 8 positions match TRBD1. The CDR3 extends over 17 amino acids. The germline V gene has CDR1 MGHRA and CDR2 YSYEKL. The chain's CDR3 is CASSQASKTGDNQHQHF. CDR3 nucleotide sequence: TGCGCCAGCAGCCAAGCTTCTAAGACAGGGGACAATCAGCACCAGCATTTT.

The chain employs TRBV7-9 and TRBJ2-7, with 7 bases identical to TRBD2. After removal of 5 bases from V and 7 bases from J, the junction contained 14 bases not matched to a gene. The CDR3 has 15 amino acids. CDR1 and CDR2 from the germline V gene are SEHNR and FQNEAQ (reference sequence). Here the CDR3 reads CASSKGWGGREEQYF. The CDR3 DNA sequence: TGTGCCAGCAGCAAAGGATGGGGGGGACGTGAGGAGCAGTACTTC.

DNA for the CDR3: TGTGCCAGCAGTAGCCAGACAGAGAACACTGAAGCTTTCTTT. Protein sequence: CASSSQTENTEAFF. The chain links TRBV6-5 to TRBJ1-1; tentative D call: TRBD1 (5 bases). Germline V gives CDR1 MNHEY, CDR2 SVGAGI. This CDR3 contains 14 residues. Trimming removed 5 bases from V and 1 base from J, with 11 bases in between.

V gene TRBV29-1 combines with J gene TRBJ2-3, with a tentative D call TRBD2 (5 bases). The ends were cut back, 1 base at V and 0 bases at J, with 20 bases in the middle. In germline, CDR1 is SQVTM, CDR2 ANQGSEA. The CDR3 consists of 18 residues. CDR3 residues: CSVEGAEVGLASTDTQYF. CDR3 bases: TGCAGCGTTGAAGGGGCGGAAGTAGGGCTAGCTAGCACAGATACGCAGTATTTT.

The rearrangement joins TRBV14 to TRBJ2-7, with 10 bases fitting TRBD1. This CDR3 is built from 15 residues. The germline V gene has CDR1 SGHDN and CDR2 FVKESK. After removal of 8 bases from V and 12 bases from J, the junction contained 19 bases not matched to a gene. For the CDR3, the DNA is TGTGCCAGCGGAACCGGGACAGGGGCCGGCGGGATGATGTACTTC. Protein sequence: CASGTGTGAGGMMYF. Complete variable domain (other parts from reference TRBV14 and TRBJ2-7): EAGVTQFPSHSVIEKGQTVTLRCDPISGHDNLYWYRRVMGKEIKFLLHFVKESKQDESGMPNNRFLAERTGGTYSTLKVQPAELEDSGVYFCASGTGTGAGGMMYFGPGTRLTVT.

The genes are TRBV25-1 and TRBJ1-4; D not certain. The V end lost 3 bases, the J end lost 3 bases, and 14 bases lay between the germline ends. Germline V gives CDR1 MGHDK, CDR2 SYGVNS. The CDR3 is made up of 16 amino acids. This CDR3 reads CASSEKGGGSNEKLFF. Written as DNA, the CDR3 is TGTGCCAGCAGTGAGAAAGGAGGCGGGTCTAATGAAAAACTGTTTTTT.

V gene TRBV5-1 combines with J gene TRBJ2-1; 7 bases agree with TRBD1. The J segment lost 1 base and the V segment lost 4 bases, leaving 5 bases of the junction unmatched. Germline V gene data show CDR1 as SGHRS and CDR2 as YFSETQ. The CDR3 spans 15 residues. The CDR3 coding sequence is TGCGCCAGCAGCAAGGGACAGACTTCCTACAATGAGCAGTTCTTC. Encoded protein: CASSKGQTSYNEQFF.

CDR3 protein: CASSTFRRSQETQYF. The CDR3, as DNA: TGTGCCAGCAGTACCTTCAGGCGTTCCCAAGAGACCCAGTACTTC. This sequence joins TRBV6-6 and TRBJ2-5; no clear D gene. CDR1 and CDR2 from the germline V gene are MNHNY and SVGAGI (reference sequence). CDR3 length: 15 residues. V lost 5 bases to trimming and J lost 1 base, with 14 bases between them.

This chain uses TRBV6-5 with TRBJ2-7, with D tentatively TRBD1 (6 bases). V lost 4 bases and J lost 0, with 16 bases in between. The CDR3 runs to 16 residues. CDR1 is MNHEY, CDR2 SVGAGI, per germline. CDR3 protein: CASSSSPDSVSYEQYF. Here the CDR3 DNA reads TGTGCCAGCAGTTCGTCTCCGGACAGCGTCTCCTACGAGCAGTACTTC.

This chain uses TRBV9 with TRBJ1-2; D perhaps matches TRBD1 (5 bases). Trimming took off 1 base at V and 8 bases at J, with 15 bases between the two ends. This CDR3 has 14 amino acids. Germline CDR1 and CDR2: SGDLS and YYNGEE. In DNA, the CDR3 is TGTGCCAGCAGCGTACCCGGGGGAGGGACCGGCTACACCTTC. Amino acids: CASSVPGGGTGYTF.

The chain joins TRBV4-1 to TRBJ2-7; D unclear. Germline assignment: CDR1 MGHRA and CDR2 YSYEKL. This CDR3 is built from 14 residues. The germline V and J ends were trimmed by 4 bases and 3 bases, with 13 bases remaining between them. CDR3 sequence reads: CASSLQANDYEQYF. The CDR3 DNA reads TGCGCCAGCAGCCTCCAGGCGAACGACTACGAGCAGTACTTC.

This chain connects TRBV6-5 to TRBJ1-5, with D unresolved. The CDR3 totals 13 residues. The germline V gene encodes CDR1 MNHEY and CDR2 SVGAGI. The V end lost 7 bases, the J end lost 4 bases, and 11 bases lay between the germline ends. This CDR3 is CASKTGFNQPQHF. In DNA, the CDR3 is TGTGCCAGCAAGACGGGTTTTAATCAGCCCCAGCATTTT.

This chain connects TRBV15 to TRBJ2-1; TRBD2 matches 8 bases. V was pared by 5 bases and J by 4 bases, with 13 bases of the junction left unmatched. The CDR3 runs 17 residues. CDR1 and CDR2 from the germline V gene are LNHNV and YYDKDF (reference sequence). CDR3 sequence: CATSGTAGGSLYNEQFF. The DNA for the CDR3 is TGTGCCACCAGCGGGACCGCGGGGGGATCACTTTACAATGAGCAGTTCTTC.

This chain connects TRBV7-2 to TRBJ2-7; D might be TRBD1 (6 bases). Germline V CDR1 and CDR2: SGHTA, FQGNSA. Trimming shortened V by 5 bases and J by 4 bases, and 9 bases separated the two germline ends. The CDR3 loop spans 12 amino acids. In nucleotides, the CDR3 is TGTGCCAGCAGCCTCGGACAGTACGAGCAGTACTTC. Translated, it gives CASSLGQYEQYF.

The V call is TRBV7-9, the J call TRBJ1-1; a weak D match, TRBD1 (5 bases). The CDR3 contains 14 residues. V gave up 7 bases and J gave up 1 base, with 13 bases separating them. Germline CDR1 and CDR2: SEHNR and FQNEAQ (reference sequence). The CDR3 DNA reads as TGTGCCAGCATCCTGGAAAGGGGGAACACTGAAGCTTTCTTT. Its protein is CASILERGNTEAFF.

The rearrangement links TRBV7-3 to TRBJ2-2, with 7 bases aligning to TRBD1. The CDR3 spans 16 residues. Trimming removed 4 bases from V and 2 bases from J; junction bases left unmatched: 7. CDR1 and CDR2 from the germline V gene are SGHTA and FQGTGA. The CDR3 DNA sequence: TGTGCCAGCAGCTCTACGGGACAGAAAAACACCGGGGAGCTGTTTTTT. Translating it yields CASSSTGQKNTGELFF.

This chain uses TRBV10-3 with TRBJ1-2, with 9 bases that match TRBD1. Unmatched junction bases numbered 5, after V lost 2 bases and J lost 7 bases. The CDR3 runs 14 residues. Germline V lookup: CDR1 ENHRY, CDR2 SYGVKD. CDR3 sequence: CAISERTGVVGYTF. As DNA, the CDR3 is TGTGCCATCAGTGAGAGGACAGGGGTCGTTGGCTACACCTTC.

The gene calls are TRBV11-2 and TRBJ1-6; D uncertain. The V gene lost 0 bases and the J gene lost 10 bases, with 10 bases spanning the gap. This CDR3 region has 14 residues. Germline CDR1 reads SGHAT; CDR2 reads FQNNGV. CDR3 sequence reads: CASSLDAADSPLHF. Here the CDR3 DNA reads TGTGCCAGCAGCTTAGACGCGGCTGACTCACCCCTCCACTTT.